These T cell receptor beta chains were read from a single sample in a study of T-cell memory formation after mild COVID-19. TCRdb reprocessed the 5' RACE reads with MiXCR, giving one entry per CDR3 protein. The top ten clones hold around an eighth of a sample with 450,000 to 650,000 distinct CDR3 sequences, approximately 20% of them seen once. The sample taken for sequencing was PBMCs or a T cell subset sorted from them (not recorded which). The receptor set was obtained from an adult woman who had mild COVID-19 (a few samples of this study predate the infection). Cell type and time point are not known. CDR3s include the opening cysteine and the closing phenylalanine or tryptophan. A D gene is named only where the DNA matches it firmly. Rows give clone size only sometimes, using once, few, many, or a class for an expanded clone.

J gene,V gene,clone size,D gene,CDR3 DNA,CDR3 protein
TRBJ2-7,TRBV29-1,few,TRBD1,TGCAGCGTTGGTGAGGGGGCATCCTCGTACGAGCAGTACTTC,CSVGEGASSYEQYF
TRBJ2-7,TRBV7-6,few,NA,TGTGCCAGCAGCTTAGAAGGGACTGGGACATCCTCCGAGCAGTACTTC,CASSLEGTGTSSEQYF
TRBJ2-7,TRBV7-6,NA,NA,TGTGCCAGCAGCTCGGGACTGGGAGACTCCTACGAGCAGTACTTC,CASSSGLGDSYEQYF
TRBJ2-3,TRBV9,NA,NA,TGTGCCAGCAGCGGGCCCCGGGGATCTAGCACAGATACGCAGTATTTT,CASSGPRGSSTDTQYF
TRBJ2-7,TRBV12-3/TRBV12-4,NA,TRBD2,TGTGCCAGCAGCGTACTCACGGCGGGGGTATACGAGCAGTACTTC,CASSVLTAGVYEQYF
TRBJ2-7,TRBV19,NA,NA,TGTGCCAGTAGTACTCCCCGCGGGATGAGCTCCTACGAGCAGTACTTC,CASSTPRGMSSYEQYF
TRBJ2-7,TRBV20-1,NA,TRBD2,TGCAGTGCTAGTCGTGGGACTAGCGGGGACGAGCAGTACTTC,CSASRGTSGDEQYF
TRBJ2-1,TRBV12-3/TRBV12-4,NA,TRBD1,TGTGCCAGCAGTCCGCCCGGGACAGGGGTGTACAATGAGCAGTTCTTC,CASSPPGTGVYNEQFF
TRBJ1-6,TRBV27,NA,TRBD1,TGTGCCAGCAGTTTGGACAGGGGGTTCGCTTCACCCCTCCACTTT,CASSLDRGFASPLHF
TRBJ2-1,TRBV7-8,NA,NA,TGTGCCAGCAGCCCAAGACTAGCCTACAATGAGCAGTTCTTC,CASSPRLAYNEQFF
TRBJ2-1,TRBV10-3,few,TRBD2,TGTGCCATCAGCGGGACCGGGACTAGCGGGCCGGGTAATGAGCAGTTCTTC,CAISGTGTSGPGNEQFF
TRBJ2-2,TRBV9,few,NA,TGTGCCAGCAGCGTAGAAAGTGGTGCCGGGGAGCTGTTTTTT,CASSVESGAGELFF
TRBJ2-7,TRBV9,NA,NA,TGTGCCAGCAGCGTAGATCACAGCTCGCCGCAGTACTTC,CASSVDHSSPQYF
TRBJ1-1,TRBV12-3/TRBV12-4,NA,NA,TGTGCCAGCAGTTCTCTGGGCGGAGCAAACACTGAAGCTTTCTTT,CASSSLGGANTEAFF
TRBJ1-1,TRBV2,many,NA,TGTGCCAGCAGTGATGCCGATAACACTGAAGCTTTCTTT,CASSDADNTEAFF
TRBJ2-3,TRBV5-6,NA,NA,TGTGCCAGCAGTGGGAGGCCAACAGATACGCAGTATTTT,CASSGRPTDTQYF
TRBJ1-5,TRBV6-6,NA,NA,TGTGCCACCGGCGGTGGCAGGGAAATCAATCAGCCCCAGCATTTT,CATGGGREINQPQHF
TRBJ1-2,TRBV7-9,few,NA,TGTGCCAGCAGCGCGCGGGAACTCGGCAGGGGCTACACCTTC,CASSARELGRGYTF
TRBJ1-2,TRBV12-3/TRBV12-4,NA,NA,TGTGCCAGCAGAACCCTGAATGGCTACACCTTC,CASRTLNGYTF
TRBJ2-7,TRBV19,NA,NA,TGTGCCAGTAGCGGGCGCACCTCCTACGAGCAGTACTTC,CASSGRTSYEQYF
TRBJ2-3,TRBV12-3/TRBV12-4,NA,NA,TGTGCCAGCAGTCAGGGGCCCCGCACAGATACGCAGTATTTT,CASSQGPRTDTQYF
TRBJ2-5,TRBV6-5,few,NA,TGTGCCAGCAGTTATTGGGGGGGCGCTGAAGAGACCCAGTACTTC,CASSYWGGAEETQYF
TRBJ2-1,TRBV7-6,NA,TRBD1,TGTGCCAGCAGCTCCCGATCATCCGGGACAGTATGGGACAATGAGCAGTTCTTC,CASSSRSSGTVWDNEQFF
TRBJ2-1,TRBV6-1,NA,NA,TGTGCCAGCACGGGGGCGTTCTTCAATGAGCAGTTCTTC,CASTGAFFNEQFF
TRBJ2-7,TRBV14,NA,NA,TGTGCCAGCAGCCAAATCCACGAGCAGTACTTC,CASSQIHEQYF
TRBJ1-1,TRBV2,many,NA,TGTGCCAGCAGTGACCGTAGGAACACTGAAGCTTTCTTT,CASSDRRNTEAFF
TRBJ2-7,TRBV7-2,NA,TRBD2,TGTGCCAGCAGCGCCTACGGGGGGAGTTACGAGCAGTACTTC,CASSAYGGSYEQYF
TRBJ2-7,TRBV6-5,NA,TRBD2,TGTGCCAGCAGTTCCTTACCCGGACCGGGACTAGCGTCCTACGAGCAGTACTTC,CASSSLPGPGLASYEQYF
TRBJ2-1,TRBV29-1,NA,NA,TGCAGCGCTCTAGGGACCCTTTCCTACAATGAGCAGTTCTTC,CSALGTLSYNEQFF
TRBJ1-2,TRBV20-1,NA,NA,TGCAGTGCTAGCCAGGGCGGGGGTCGCTACACCTTC,CSASQGGGRYTF
TRBJ2-2,TRBV6-2/TRBV6-3,NA,TRBD2,TGTGCCAGCAGTCCCACTAGCGGGAGGCCGAACACCGGGGAGCTGTTTTTT,CASSPTSGRPNTGELFF
TRBJ2-2,TRBV6-5,few,TRBD1,TGTGCCAGCAGAGGGGACAGACCGAACACCGGGGAGCTGTTTTTT,CASRGDRPNTGELFF
TRBJ2-2,TRBV7-2,NA,TRBD1,TGTGCCAGCAGACCGGACAGGTCGGGCACCGGGGAGCTGTTTTTT,CASRPDRSGTGELFF
TRBJ1-2,TRBV27,few,NA,TGTGCCAGCCGTGGGGGTGAAGCTAACTATGGCTACACCTTC,CASRGGEANYGYTF
TRBJ2-7,TRBV10-1,few,TRBD1,TGCGCCAGCAGTGTCGGACAGGGGGACCTGAGCTCCTACGAGCAGTACTTC,CASSVGQGDLSSYEQYF
TRBJ2-1,TRBV20-1,few,TRBD2,TGCAGTGCTAGAGATTTACTAGCGGTCTCCTACAATGAGCAGTTCTTC,CSARDLLAVSYNEQFF
TRBJ2-2,TRBV3-1,NA,NA,TGTGCCAGCAGCCGATTAGACAGCTACACCGGGGAGCTGTTTTTT,CASSRLDSYTGELFF
TRBJ1-2,TRBV6-6,NA,NA,TGTGCCAGCAGTTACGAAGGGTCCCAATCCCTTAACTATGGCTACACCTTC,CASSYEGSQSLNYGYTF
TRBJ2-1,TRBV7-8,NA,TRBD1,TGTGCCAGCAGCCCACACCACAGGGGTTCCTACAATGAGCAGTTCTTC,CASSPHHRGSYNEQFF
TRBJ2-5,TRBV5-1,many,NA,TGCGCCAGCAGCTCAAAAGAGACCCAGTACTTC,CASSSKETQYF
TRBJ2-1,TRBV7-7,NA,TRBD2,TGTGCTAGCGCGCGGACTAGCGGAACCTCCTACAATGAGCAGTTCTTC,CASARTSGTSYNEQFF
TRBJ2-5,TRBV15,NA,NA,TGTGCCACCAGCAATCCCTCGTGGGGGGAAAAGGAGGCGCCAGAGACCCAGTACTTC,CATSNPSWGEKEAPETQYF
TRBJ1-2,TRBV5-1,NA,NA,TGCGCCAGCAGCCCCGACGGAGGACGAGGAGGCTATGGCTACACCTTC,CASSPDGGRGGYGYTF
TRBJ1-1,TRBV7-6,NA,NA,TGTGCCAGCAGCTCCCGGCACATGAACACTGAAGCTTTCTTT,CASSSRHMNTEAFF
TRBJ2-1,TRBV4-3,NA,NA,TGCGCCAGCAGCCAATCATTGGGCCATGAGCAGTTCTTC,CASSQSLGHEQFF
TRBJ1-3,TRBV30,few,NA,TGTGCCTGTCGAGGAGGGCCGTCTGGAAACACCATATATTTT,CACRGGPSGNTIYF
TRBJ2-1,TRBV29-1,NA,TRBD2,TGCAGCGTTGTAGGGCTAGCGGAGCGTAGCGAGCAGTTCTTC,CSVVGLAERSEQFF
TRBJ2-5,TRBV6-5,NA,NA,TGTGCCAGCAGTTACTCTAAGAACCAAAAAGAGACCCAGTACTTC,CASSYSKNQKETQYF
TRBJ2-3,TRBV6-1,few,TRBD2,TGTGCCAGCAGCCTTGTAAGCGGGGGGATCACAGATACGCAGTATTTT,CASSLVSGGITDTQYF
TRBJ2-2,TRBV7-2,many,NA,TGTGCCAGCAGCTTAGCCCTCATATCCCTGATCACCGGGGAGCTGTTTTTT,CASSLALISLITGELFF
TRBJ1-1,TRBV10-3,NA,NA,TGTGCCATCAGTGAGCCCTCCAGGATGGCTTTCTTT,CAISEPSRMAFF
TRBJ2-3,TRBV29-1,NA,TRBD1,TGCAGCGTTGATGGTCGGCGGGACAGGGGCACAGATACGCAGTATTTT,CSVDGRRDRGTDTQYF
TRBJ2-3,TRBV7-9,NA,NA,TGTGCCAGCAGCAAGGCCGATACGCAGTATTTT,CASSKADTQYF
TRBJ2-7,TRBV6-5,few,TRBD1,TGTGCCAGCAGAGGCTGGACAGGGGGTTCCTACGAGCAGTACTTC,CASRGWTGGSYEQYF
TRBJ1-3,TRBV7-2,NA,TRBD1,TGTGCCAGCAGCTTAGTCGGACAGGGCCAGGGGAACACCATATATTTT,CASSLVGQGQGNTIYF
TRBJ2-5,TRBV30,NA,NA,TGTGCCTGGAGACCTCTAGGGGGTTACCAAGAGACCCAGTACTTC,CAWRPLGGYQETQYF
TRBJ2-7,TRBV29-1,many,NA,TGCAGCGCCTGGGACTCAGGGAACGAGCAGTACTTC,CSAWDSGNEQYF
TRBJ2-5,TRBV3-1,NA,NA,TGTGCCAGCAGCACGGACCAAGAGACCCAGTACTTC,CASSTDQETQYF
TRBJ2-3,TRBV2,few,TRBD2,TGTGCCAGCAGATCCTGGACTAGCGGGGTCCCAGATACGCAGTATTTT,CASRSWTSGVPDTQYF
TRBJ1-6,TRBV20-1,NA,NA,TGCAGTGCTAGAGATTCGGTCGGGCGGGGGCGCTGGGATAATTCACCCCTCCACTTT,CSARDSVGRGRWDNSPLHF